This T cell receptor (beta chain) was profiled in a study of regulatory T cells in long-lasting Graves disease. Libraries of TCR beta came from iRepertoire HTBI primers plus Arm-PCR of CDR3 regions. From the multiplex PCR reads, TCRdb called clonotypes with MiXCR, one entry per CDR3 protein. This sample carries a few hundred thousand distinct CDR3 sequences, about a quarter of them seen once, and the ten largest clones take around 24%. This clonotype has a handful of counts. Germline and junction disagree at one end, which may indicate a read error. This sample's time point: persistent/refractory GD, antithyroid drugs over 5 years with positive TRAb. The TCR library was prepared using RNA isolated from PBMCs. The receptor's source is a female donor with Graves disease. Sequencing was performed on peripheral blood mononuclear cells (PBMCs), taken when the disease was refractory, from a patient treated with antithyroid drugs.

Here the CDR3 DNA reads TGTGCCAGCACCGGGGGACAGGGGAACGCCGGGGAGCTGTTTTTT. This translates into CASTGGQGNAGELFF. This chain connects TRBV27 to TRBJ2-2; 10 nucleotides match TRBD1. The CDR3 spans 15 residues. Germline lookup yields CDR1 MNHEY and CDR2 SMNVEV (reference sequence).